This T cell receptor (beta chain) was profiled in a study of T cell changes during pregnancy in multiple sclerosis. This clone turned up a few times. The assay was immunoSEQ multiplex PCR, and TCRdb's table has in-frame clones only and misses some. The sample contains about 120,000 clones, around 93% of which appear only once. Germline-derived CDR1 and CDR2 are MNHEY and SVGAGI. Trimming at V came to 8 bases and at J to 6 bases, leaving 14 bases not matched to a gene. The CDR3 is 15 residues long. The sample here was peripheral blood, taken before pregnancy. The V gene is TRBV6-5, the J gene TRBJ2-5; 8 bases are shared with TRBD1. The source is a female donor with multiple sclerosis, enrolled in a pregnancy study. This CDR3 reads CASELGQGFGKTQYF. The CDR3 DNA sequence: TGTGCCAGCGAATTAGGACAGGGCTTCGGGAAGACCCAGTACTTC.